This TCR beta chain derives from a study of blood T cell repertoires in COVID-19. The wider study: The origin of the acute and convalescent COVID-19 samples was the United States, Italy and Spain. PBMCs, B-cell-depleted T cells, or T cells were the source of the cDNA or gDNA that made up the material.

In the original workflow: Amplification of reference gene primers was used by the study to estimate nucleated cell counts. Clones were read by immunoSEQ multiplex PCR, and TCRdb kept only the in-frame ones, dropping some. The V and J calls and the clone size are those of that table, but D and trimming were determined from the DNA. The table records some 320,000 clones, 80% to 90% of them present only once. The sample holds one count of this clone. The clonotype originates from a woman aged 45-59 years who had recovered from COVID-19. Sequences were obtained from peripheral blood.

CDR3 DNA sequence: TGCGCCAGCAGCCAACTTACCGGGACAGTGAACACTGAAGCTTTCTTT. Its protein product is CASSQLTGTVNTEAFF. The chain uses TRBV4-3 and TRBJ1-1, with TRBD1 matching over 7 bases. Trimming took 2 bases from V and 0 from J; bases not matched to a gene: 6. In germline, CDR1 is LGHNA, CDR2 YSLEER. The CDR3 totals 16 residues.